This T cell receptor beta chain comes out of a study of T cell responses to AZD1222 COVID-19 vaccine. Assay: immunoSEQ multiplex PCR; the TCRdb copy retains only in-frame clones and omits some. This table holds about 140,000 clones, around 89% found once. Study-wide findings and caveats: CD4 TCRs associated with vaccination spanned spike, dominating at 160-218 and 743-854. Mostly white British, mostly female donors; authors suggested clonal diversity may be underestimated. A rise in Spike-specific TCR breadth and depth followed two AZD1222 doses.

The CDR3 spans 14 residues. CDR1 is MNHEY and CDR2 is SMNVEV in the germline V gene (reference sequence). The count of this clone is one. The antigen is unknown. At one end the junction does not follow the germline gene, possibly because of a read error. The sample was peripheral blood, taken on day 0 of AZD1222 vaccination. This receptor was obtained from an adult in good health. The rearrangement uses TRBV27 and TRBJ1-1, with 9 positions matching TRBD1. DNA for the CDR3: TGTGCCAGCAGTCCCGACAGGGGGAACGCTGAAGCTTTCTTT. As protein: CASSPDRGNAEAFF.